Each of the 4 T cell receptor beta chains below was sequenced from the same sample in a study of blood T cell repertoires in COVID-19. Here immunoSEQ multiplex PCR was the method, and the copy in TCRdb shows in-frame clones only, minus some. The data contain about 230,000 clones, around 86% of them singletons. The sequenced material came from peripheral blood. These receptors originate from a man aged 45 to 65 with COVID-19, enrolled during active disease.

V is TRBV19 and J is TRBJ2-7; 9 positions match TRBD2. This CDR3 is built from 16 residues. CDR1 is LNHDA and CDR2 is SQIVND in the germline V gene (reference sequence). The trim removed 3 bases at V and 5 bases at J, leaving 11 bases unmatched. CDR3 amino acids: CASSILGGRAPDEQYF. In nucleotides, the CDR3 is TGTGCCAGTAGTATCCTTGGCGGGAGGGCCCCTGACGAGCAGTACTTC.

The chain joins TRBV6-2 or TRBV6-3 to TRBJ2-1; 12 bases are shared with TRBD2. V trimming: 4 bases; J trimming: 7 bases; junction bases outside the gene matches: 8. The CDR3 is 16 amino acids. Germline assignment: CDR1 MNHEY and CDR2 SVGEGT. CDR3 region: CASSSPTSGSLNEQFF. The DNA of the CDR3 is TGTGCCAGCAGTTCCCCGACTAGCGGGAGTTTAAATGAGCAGTTCTTC.

The chain uses TRBV11-2 and TRBJ2-7, with D perhaps matching TRBD2 (6 bases). The CDR3 is 14 amino acids. CDR1 SGHAT and CDR2 FQNNGV come from the germline V gene. V lost 5 bases, J lost 6 bases, and 17 bases lay in between. This CDR3 is CASSKELRGTEQYF. CDR3 DNA sequence: TGTGCCAGCAGCAAAGAACTTCGGGGGACCGAGCAGTACTTC.

The CDR3 loop is CATSRDGGTSGGTDTQYF. DNA for the CDR3: TGTGCCACCAGCAGAGACGGCGGGACTAGCGGGGGCACAGATACGCAGTATTTT. V and J are TRBV15 and TRBJ2-3, with TRBD2 matching 13 bases. This CDR3 is built from 18 residues. With V trimmed by 0 bases and J by 1 base, 4 bases remained unmatched. In germline, CDR1 is LNHNV, CDR2 YYDKDF (reference sequence).